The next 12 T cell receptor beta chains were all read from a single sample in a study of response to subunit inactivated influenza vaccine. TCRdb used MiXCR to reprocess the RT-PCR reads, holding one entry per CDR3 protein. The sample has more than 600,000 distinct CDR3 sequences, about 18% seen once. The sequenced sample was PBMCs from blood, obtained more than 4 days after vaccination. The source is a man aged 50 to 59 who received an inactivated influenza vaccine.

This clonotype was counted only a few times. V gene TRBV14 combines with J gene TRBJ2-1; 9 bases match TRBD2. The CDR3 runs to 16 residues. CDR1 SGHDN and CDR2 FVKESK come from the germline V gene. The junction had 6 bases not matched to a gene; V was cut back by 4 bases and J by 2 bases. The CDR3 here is CASSLSPSGAYNEQFF. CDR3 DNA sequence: TGTGCCAGCAGCCTCTCCCCTAGCGGGGCCTACAATGAGCAGTTCTTC.

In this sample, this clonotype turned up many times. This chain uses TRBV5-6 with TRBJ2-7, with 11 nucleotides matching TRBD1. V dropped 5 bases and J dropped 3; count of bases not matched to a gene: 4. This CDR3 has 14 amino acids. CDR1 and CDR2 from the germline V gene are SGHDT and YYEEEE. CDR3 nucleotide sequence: TGTGCCAGCAGTTTAGGGACAGGGGGCTACGAGCAGTACTTC. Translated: CASSLGTGGYEQYF.

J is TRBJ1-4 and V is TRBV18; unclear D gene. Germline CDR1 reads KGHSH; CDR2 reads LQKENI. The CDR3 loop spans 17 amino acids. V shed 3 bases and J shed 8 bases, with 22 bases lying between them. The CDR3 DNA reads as TGTGCCAGCTCACCCACCCGGAGGAGGGTCGGAGGGGAAAAACTGTTTTTT. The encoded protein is CASSPTRRRVGGEKLFF.

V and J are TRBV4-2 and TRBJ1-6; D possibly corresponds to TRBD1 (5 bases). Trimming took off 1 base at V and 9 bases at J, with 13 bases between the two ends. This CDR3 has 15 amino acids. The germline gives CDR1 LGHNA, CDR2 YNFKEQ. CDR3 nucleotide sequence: TGTGCCAGCAGCCAAGCCGTCGTCGGGGGTTCACCCCTCCACTTT. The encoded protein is CASSQAVVGGSPLHF.

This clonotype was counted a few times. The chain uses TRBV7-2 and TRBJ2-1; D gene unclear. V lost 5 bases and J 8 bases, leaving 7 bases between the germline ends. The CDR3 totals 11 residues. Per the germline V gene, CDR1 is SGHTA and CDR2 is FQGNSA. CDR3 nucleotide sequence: TGTGCCAGCAGCCTTCAATATGAGCAGTTCTTC. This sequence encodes CASSLQYEQFF.

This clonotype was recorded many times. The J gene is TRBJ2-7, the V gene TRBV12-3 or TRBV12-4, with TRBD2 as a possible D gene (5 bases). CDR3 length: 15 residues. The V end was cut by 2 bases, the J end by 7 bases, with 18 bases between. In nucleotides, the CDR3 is TGTGCCAGCAGTTTAACGGGCGGGCTCGGAGGTGAGCAGTACTTC. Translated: CASSLTGGLGGEQYF.

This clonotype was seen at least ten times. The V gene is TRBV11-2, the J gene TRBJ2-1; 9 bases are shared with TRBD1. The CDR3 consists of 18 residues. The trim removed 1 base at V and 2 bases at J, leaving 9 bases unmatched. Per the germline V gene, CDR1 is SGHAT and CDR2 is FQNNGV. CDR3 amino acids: CASSLVPGWTGAYNEQFF. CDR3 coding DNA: TGTGCCAGCAGCTTAGTACCCGGTTGGACAGGGGCCTACAATGAGCAGTTCTTC.

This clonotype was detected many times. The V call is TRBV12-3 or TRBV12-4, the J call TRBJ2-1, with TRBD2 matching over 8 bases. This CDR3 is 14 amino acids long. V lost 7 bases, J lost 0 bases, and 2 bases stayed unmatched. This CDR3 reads CASKSGGSYNEQFF. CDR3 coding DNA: TGTGCCAGCAAGAGCGGGGGCTCCTACAATGAGCAGTTCTTC.

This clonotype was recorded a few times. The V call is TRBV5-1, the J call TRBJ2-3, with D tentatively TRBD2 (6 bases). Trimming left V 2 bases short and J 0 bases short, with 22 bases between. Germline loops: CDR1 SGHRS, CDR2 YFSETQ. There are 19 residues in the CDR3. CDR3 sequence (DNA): TGCGCCAGCAGCTTTGAGCGGCGCGGGGCCGCCGCTAGCACAGATACGCAGTATTTT. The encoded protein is CASSFERRGAAASTDTQYF. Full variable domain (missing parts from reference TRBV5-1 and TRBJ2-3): KAGVTQTPRYLIKTRGQQVTLSCSPISGHRSVSWYQQTPGQGLQFLFEYFSETQRNKGNFPGRFSGRQFSNSRSEMNVSTLELGDSALYLCASSFERRGAAASTDTQYFGPGTRLTVL.

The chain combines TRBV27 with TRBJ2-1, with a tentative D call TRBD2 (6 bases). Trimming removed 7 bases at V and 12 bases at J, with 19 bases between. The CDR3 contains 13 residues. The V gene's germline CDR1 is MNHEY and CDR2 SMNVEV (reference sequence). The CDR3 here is CASNFRDSDRQFF. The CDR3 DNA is TGTGCCAGCAACTTCCGGGACTCAGATCGGCAGTTCTTC.

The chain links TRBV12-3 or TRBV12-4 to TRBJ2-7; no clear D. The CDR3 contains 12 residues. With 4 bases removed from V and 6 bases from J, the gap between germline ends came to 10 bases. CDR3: CASSSRTPEQYF. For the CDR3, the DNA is TGTGCCAGCAGTTCGAGGACCCCCGAGCAGTACTTC.

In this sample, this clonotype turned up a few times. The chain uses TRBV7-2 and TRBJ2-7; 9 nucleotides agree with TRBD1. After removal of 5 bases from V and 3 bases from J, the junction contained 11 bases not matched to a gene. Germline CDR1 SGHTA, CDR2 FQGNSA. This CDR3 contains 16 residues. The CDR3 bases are TGTGCCAGCAGCCGTACCGGGACAGGGAACCTCTACGAGCAGTACTTC. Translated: CASSRTGTGNLYEQYF.